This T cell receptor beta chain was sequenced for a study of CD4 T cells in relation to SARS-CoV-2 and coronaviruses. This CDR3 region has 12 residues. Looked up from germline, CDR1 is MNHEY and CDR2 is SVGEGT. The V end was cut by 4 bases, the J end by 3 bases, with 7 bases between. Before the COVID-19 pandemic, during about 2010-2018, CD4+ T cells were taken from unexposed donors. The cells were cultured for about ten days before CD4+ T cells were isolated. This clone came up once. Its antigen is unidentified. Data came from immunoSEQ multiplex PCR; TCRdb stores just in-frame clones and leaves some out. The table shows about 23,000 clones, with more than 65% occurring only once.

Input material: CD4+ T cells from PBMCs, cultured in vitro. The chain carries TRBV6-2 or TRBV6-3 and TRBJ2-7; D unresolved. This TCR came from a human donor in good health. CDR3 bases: TGTGCCAGCAGTTTAACAAACTACGAGCAGTACTTC. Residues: CASSLTNYEQYF.